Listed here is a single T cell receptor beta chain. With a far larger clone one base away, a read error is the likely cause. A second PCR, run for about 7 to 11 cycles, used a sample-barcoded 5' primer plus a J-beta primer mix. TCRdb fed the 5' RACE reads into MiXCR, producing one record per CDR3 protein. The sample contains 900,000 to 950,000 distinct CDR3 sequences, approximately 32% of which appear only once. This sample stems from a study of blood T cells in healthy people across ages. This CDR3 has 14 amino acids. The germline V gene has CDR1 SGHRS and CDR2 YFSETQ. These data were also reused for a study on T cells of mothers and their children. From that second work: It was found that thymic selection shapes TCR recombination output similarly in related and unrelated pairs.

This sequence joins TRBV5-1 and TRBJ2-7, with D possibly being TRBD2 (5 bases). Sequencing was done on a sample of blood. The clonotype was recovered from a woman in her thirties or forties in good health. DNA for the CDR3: TGCGCCAGCAGCCCCCGGACTGGCTCCTACGAGCGGTACTTC. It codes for CASSPRTGSYERYF.